This T cell receptor beta chain is drawn from a study of shared T cell receptors in the human thymus. V was pared by 5 bases and J by 6 bases, with 19 bases of the junction left unmatched. Germline V gives CDR1 MDHEN, CDR2 SYDVKM. The CDR3 spans 18 residues. The protocol was immunoSEQ multiplex PCR, while the TCRdb copy is restricted to in-frame clones and leaves out a portion. The table shows 720,000 or so clones, with 70% to 90% occurring only once. The sample was also linked to a second study, of human thymus T cells. That work adds: Infants served as donors; they were healthy and Finnish and were having corrective surgery for congenital heart defects. Resections were taken during corrective heart surgery, and the thymus tissue came from these.

The clonotype comes from a girl under three years old with a congenital heart defect. The V call is TRBV28, the J call TRBJ1-1; 9 bases are a match to TRBD1. Sequenced sample: thymocytes. The CDR3, as DNA: TGTGCCAGCAGTCTAGGGAACAGGGGGCCCGGTTTGGTCCCTGAAGCTTTCTTT. Encoded protein: CASSLGNRGPGLVPEAFF. Filled out from reference TRBV28 and TRBJ1-1, the complete variable domain reads DVKVTQSSRYLVKRTGEKVFLECVQDMDHENMFWYRQDPGLGLRLIYFSYDVKMKEKGDIPEGYSVSREKKERFSLILESASTNQTSMYLCASSLGNRGPGLVPEAFFGQGTRLTVV.